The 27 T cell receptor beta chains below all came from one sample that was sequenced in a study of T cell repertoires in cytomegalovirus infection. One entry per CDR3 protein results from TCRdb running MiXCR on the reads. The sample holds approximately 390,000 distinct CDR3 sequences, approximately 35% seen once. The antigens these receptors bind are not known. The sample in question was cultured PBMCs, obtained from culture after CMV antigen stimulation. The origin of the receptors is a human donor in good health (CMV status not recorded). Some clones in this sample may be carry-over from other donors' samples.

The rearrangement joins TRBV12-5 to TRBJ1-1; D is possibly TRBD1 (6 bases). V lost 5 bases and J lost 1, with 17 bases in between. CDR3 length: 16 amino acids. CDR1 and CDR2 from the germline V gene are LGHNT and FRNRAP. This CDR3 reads CASGPGHGGGNTEAFF. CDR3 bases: TGTGCTAGTGGTCCGGGACATGGGGGCGGGAACACTGAAGCTTTCTTT.

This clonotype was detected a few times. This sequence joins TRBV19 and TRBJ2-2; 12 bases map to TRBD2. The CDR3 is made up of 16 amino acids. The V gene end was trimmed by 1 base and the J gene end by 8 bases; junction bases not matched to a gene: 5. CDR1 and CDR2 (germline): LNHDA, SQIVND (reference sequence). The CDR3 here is CASSIGTSGISGELFF. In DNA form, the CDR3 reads TGTGCCAGTAGTATAGGGACTAGCGGGATTTCAGGGGAGCTGTTTTTT.

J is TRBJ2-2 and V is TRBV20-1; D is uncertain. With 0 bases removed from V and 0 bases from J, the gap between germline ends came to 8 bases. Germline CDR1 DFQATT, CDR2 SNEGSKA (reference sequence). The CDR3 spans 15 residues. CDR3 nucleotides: TGCAGTGCTAGAGAGGGTACTTCGAACACCGGGGAGCTGTTTTTT. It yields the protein CSAREGTSNTGELFF.

The CDR3 here is CASIEVGGPSTDTQYF. The CDR3 bases are TGTGCCAGCATCGAAGTCGGGGGGCCTAGCACAGATACGCAGTATTTT. This sequence joins TRBV27 and TRBJ2-3; D is possibly TRBD2 (7 bases). Germline CDR1 and CDR2: MNHEY and SMNVEV (reference sequence). The CDR3 extends over 16 amino acids. The V gene lost 7 bases and the J gene lost 0 bases, with 17 bases spanning the gap.

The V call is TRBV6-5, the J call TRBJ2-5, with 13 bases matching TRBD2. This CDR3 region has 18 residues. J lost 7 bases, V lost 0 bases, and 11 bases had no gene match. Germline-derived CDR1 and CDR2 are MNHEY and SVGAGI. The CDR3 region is CASSYSGLAGAKFGTQYF. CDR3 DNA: TGTGCCAGCAGTTACTCTGGACTAGCGGGGGCAAAATTTGGGACCCAGTACTTC.

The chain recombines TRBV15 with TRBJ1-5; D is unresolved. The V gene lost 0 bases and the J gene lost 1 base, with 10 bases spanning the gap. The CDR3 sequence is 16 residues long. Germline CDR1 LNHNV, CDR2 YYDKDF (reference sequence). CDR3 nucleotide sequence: TGTGCCACCAGCAGAGATCCGGGAGCAAGCAATCAGCCCCAGCATTTT. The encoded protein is CATSRDPGASNQPQHF.

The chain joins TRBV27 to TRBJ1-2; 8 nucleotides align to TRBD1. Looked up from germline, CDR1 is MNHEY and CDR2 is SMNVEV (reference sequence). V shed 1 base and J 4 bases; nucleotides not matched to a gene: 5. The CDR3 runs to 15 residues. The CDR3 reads CASSLWQGATYGYTF. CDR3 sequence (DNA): TGTGCCAGCAGTTTATGGCAGGGGGCCACCTATGGCTACACCTTC.

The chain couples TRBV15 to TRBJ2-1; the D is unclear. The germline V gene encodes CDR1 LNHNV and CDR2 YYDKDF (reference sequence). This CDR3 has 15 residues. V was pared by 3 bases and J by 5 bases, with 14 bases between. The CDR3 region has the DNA TGTGCCACCAGCAGGAGCGTTGGATATAACAATGAGCAGTTCTTC. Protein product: CATSRSVGYNNEQFF.

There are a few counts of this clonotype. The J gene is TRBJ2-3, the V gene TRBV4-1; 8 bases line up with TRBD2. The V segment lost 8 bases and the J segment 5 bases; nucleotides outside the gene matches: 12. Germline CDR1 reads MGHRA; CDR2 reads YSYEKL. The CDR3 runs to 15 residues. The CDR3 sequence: CASAAGGVVKDTQYF. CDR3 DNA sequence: TGCGCCAGCGCTGCCGGGGGGGTTGTAAAAGATACGCAGTATTTT.

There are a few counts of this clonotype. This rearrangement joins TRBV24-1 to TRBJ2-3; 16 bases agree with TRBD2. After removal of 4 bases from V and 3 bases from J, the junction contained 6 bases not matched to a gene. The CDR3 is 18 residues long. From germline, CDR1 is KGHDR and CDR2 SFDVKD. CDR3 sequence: CATSDTGLAGGSTDTQYF. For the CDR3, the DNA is TGTGCCACCAGTGACACGGGACTAGCGGGAGGGTCAACAGATACGCAGTATTTT.

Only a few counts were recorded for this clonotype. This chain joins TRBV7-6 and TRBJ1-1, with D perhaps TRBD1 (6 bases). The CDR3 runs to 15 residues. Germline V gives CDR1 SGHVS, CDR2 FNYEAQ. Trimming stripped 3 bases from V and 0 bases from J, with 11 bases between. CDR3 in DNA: TGTGCCAGCAGCTTTAGTAAGGGGGTGAACACTGAAGCTTTCTTT. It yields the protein CASSFSKGVNTEAFF.

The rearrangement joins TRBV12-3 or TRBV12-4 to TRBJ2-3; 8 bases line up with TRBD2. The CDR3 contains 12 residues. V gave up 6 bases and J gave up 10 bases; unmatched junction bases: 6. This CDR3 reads CASRTSGSSQYF. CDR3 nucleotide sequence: TGTGCCAGCAGAACGAGCGGGAGTTCGCAGTATTTT.

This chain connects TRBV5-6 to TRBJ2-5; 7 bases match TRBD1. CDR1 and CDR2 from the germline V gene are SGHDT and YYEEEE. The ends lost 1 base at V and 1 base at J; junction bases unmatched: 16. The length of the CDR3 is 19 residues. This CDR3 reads CASSLFLGTEIEGQETQYF. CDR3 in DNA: TGTGCCAGCAGCTTGTTCCTGGGGACAGAAATAGAGGGCCAAGAGACCCAGTACTTC.

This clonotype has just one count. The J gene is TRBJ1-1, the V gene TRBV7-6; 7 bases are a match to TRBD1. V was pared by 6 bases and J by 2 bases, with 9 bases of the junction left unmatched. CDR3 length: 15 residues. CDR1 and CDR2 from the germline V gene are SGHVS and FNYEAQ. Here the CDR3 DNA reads TGTGCCAGCAGACAATACACAGGGGTAAACACTGAAGCTTTCTTT. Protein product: CASRQYTGVNTEAFF.

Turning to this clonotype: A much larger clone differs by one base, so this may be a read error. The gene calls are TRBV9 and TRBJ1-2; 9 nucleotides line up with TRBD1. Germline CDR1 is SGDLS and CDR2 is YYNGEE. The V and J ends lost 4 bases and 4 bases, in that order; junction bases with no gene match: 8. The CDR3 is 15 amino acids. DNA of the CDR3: TGTGCCAGCAGCCCTCGGGACAGGGTCATCTATGGCTACACCTTC. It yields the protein CASSPRDRVIYGYTF.

CDR3 nucleotides: TGTGCCGCGGCGGGACTAGCGGTACCCACAGATACGCAGTATTTT. Translated, it gives CAAAGLAVPTDTQYF. The chain is built from TRBV2 and TRBJ2-3; TRBD2 matches 11 bases. This CDR3 has 15 amino acids. Germline V CDR1 and CDR2: SNHLY, FYNNEI. The ends lost 11 bases at V and 2 bases at J; junction bases unmatched: 9.

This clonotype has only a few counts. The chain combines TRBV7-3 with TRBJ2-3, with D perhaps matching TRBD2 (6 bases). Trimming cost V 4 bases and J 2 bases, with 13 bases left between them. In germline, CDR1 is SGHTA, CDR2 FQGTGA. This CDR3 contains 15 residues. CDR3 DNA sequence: TGTGCCAGCAGCTCCGGGACTCCTACCACAGATACGCAGTATTTT. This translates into CASSSGTPTTDTQYF.

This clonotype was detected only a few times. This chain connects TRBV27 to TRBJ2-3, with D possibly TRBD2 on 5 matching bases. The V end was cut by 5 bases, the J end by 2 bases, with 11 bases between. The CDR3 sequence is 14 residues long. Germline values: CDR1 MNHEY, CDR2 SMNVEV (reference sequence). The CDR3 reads CASSATRSTDTQYF. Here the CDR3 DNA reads TGTGCCAGCAGTGCAACTAGATCCACAGATACGCAGTATTTT.

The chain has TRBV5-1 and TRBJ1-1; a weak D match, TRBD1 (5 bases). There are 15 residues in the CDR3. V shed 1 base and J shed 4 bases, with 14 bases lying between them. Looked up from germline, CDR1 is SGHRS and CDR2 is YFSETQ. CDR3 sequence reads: CASSLLPLRGTEAFF. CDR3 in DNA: TGCGCCAGCAGCTTGCTGCCCTTAAGGGGCACTGAAGCTTTCTTT.

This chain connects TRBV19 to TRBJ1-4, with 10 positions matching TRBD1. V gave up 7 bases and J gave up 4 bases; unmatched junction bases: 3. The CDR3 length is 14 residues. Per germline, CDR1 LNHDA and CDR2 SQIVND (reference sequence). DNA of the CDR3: TGTGCCAGTACGGGACAGGGGATTAATGAAAAACTGTTTTTT. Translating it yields CASTGQGINEKLFF.

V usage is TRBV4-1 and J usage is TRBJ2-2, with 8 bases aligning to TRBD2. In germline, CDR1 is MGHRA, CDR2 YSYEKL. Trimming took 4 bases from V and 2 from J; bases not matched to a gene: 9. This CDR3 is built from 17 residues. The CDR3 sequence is CASSLGGLGLNTGELFF. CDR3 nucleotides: TGCGCCAGCAGCCTAGGGGGACTAGGCCTTAACACCGGGGAGCTGTTTTTT.

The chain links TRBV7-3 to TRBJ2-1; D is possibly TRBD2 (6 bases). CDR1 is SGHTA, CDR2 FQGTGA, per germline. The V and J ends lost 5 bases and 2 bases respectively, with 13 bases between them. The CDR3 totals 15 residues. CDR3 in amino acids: CASSPASEAYNEQFF. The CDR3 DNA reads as TGTGCCAGCAGCCCAGCTAGCGAGGCCTACAATGAGCAGTTCTTC. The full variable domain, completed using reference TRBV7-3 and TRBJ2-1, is GAGVSQTPSNKVTEKGKYVELRCDPISGHTALYWYRQSLGQGPEFLIYFQGTGAADDSGLPNDRFFAVRPEGSVSTLKIQRTERGDSAVYLCASSPASEAYNEQFFGPGTRLTVL.

The CDR3 reads CAIRSKGDLVNSPLHF. The CDR3 nucleotides are TGTGCCATCAGGTCCAAGGGGGATTTGGTTAATTCACCCCTCCACTTT. The V gene is TRBV10-3, the J gene TRBJ1-6; tentative D call: TRBD1 (6 bases). With 6 bases removed from V and 6 bases from J, the gap between germline ends came to 18 bases. CDR3 length: 16 residues. The germline V gene has CDR1 ENHRY and CDR2 SYGVKD.

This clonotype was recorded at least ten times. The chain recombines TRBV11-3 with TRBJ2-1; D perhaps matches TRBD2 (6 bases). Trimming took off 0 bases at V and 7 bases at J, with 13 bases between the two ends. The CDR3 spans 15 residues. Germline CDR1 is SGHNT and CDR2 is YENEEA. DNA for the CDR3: TGTGCCAGCAGCTTAGATCGACTAGTAGCAAATGAGCAGTTCTTC. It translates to CASSLDRLVANEQFF.

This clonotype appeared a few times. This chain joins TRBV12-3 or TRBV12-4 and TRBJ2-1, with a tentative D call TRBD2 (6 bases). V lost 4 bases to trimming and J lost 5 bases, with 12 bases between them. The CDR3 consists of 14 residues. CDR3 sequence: CASSYLAAHNEQFF. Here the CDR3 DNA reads TGTGCCAGCAGTTATTTAGCGGCTCACAATGAGCAGTTCTTC.

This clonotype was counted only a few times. CDR3: CASRTTGLYNEQFF. CDR3 coding DNA: TGTGCCAGCAGAACCACGGGACTGTACAATGAGCAGTTCTTC. The genes are TRBV6-2 or TRBV6-3 and TRBJ2-1, with D maybe TRBD2 (6 bases). Germline CDR1 is MNHEY and CDR2 is SVGEGT. The CDR3 covers 14 residues. Between the trimmed V and J ends, which lost 6 bases and 4 bases, there was a span of 13 bases.

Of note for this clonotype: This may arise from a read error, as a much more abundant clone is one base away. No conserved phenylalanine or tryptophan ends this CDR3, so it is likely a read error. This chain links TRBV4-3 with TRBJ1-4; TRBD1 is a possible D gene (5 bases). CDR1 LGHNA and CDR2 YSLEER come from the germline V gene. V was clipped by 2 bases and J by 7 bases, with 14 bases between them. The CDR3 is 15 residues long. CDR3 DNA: TGCGCCAGCAGCCAAAGGGGCAGGGTGGGTGAAAAACTGTTTTTG. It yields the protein CASSQRGRVGEKLFL.